The 28 T cell receptor beta chains below all came from one sample that was sequenced in a study of cytomegalovirus exposure and HLA in healthy donors. It was with 60 Vbeta and 13 Jbeta primers that the PCR ran. Using immunoSEQ multiplex PCR, the repertoire was profiled, and TCRdb retains in-frame clones only, with some absent. Among roughly 120,000 clones listed, about 76% were seen once. The specimen sequenced was PBMCs. These receptors all come from a man in his thirties or forties in good health and CMV-seropositive.

This clone has more than one count but fewer than ten. The J gene is TRBJ2-7, the V gene TRBV7-2; 10 positions agree with TRBD2. After removal of 3 bases from V and 6 bases from J, the junction contained 8 bases not matched to a gene. The CDR3 loop spans 15 amino acids. Germline assignment: CDR1 SGHTA and CDR2 FQGNSA. The CDR3, as DNA: TGTGCCAGCAGCTTGGGGGTGGGACTAGCGAGCGAGCAGTACTTC. As protein: CASSLGVGLASEQYF.

The chain employs TRBV18 and TRBJ2-7, with 7 positions matching TRBD1. Germline V CDR1 and CDR2: KGHSH, LQKENI. Trimming removed 3 bases from V and 0 bases from J; junction bases left unmatched: 8. The CDR3 contains 16 residues. The CDR3 DNA reads TGTGCCAGCTCACCTTTACGGGACAGTTACTCCTACGAGCAGTACTTC. It specifies CASSPLRDSYSYEQYF.

V and J are TRBV11-2 and TRBJ2-3, with 13 bases aligning to TRBD2. Looked up from germline, CDR1 is SGHAT and CDR2 is FQNNGV. The CDR3 consists of 16 residues. Trimming removed 5 bases from V and 5 bases from J; junction bases left unmatched: 7. For the CDR3, the DNA is TGTGCCAGCAGCCACACTAGCGGGGGGGCCGAAGATACGCAGTATTTT. Amino acids: CASSHTSGGAEDTQYF.

The chain joins TRBV2 to TRBJ1-6; the match to TRBD1 covers 7 bases. CDR3 length: 14 residues. Germline V gene data show CDR1 as SNHLY and CDR2 as FYNNEI. The V gene end was trimmed by 7 bases and the J gene end by 4 bases; junction bases not matched to a gene: 4. Written as DNA, the CDR3 is TGTGCCAGCAACAAGGACAGGTATAATTCACCCCTCCACTTT. This codes for CASNKDRYNSPLHF.

This clone was recorded once. The rearrangement links TRBV18 to TRBJ1-5; 7 bases are shared with TRBD1. CDR1 and CDR2 from the germline V gene are KGHSH and LQKENI. This CDR3 has 14 amino acids. J was trimmed by 4 bases and V by 2 bases; bases with no gene match: 2. The DNA of the CDR3 is TGTGCCAGCTCACCAGCAGGGGGGAATCAGCCCCAGCATTTT. Protein: CASSPAGGNQPQHF.

The CDR3 region is CSVSYRGGEKLFF. In DNA, the CDR3 is TGCAGCGTTTCATACAGGGGAGGAGAAAAACTGTTTTTT. This chain links TRBV29-1 with TRBJ1-4, with 7 bases fitting TRBD1. CDR3 length: 13 amino acids. V lost 5 bases to trimming and J lost 8 bases; unmatched junction nucleotides: 8. From germline, CDR1 is SQVTM and CDR2 ANQGSEA.

This clone appeared a single time. In DNA form, the CDR3 reads TGTGCCAGCAGTTCTCGGACTAGCGGGGCCTACAATGAGCAGTTCTTC. It is translated as CASSSRTSGAYNEQFF. The chain is built from TRBV6-5 and TRBJ2-1; 12 nucleotides align to TRBD2. The CDR3 has 16 amino acids. Germline-derived CDR1 and CDR2 are MNHEY and SVGAGI. Germline trimming cut 4 bases from V and 2 bases from J; bases unmatched to any gene: 3.

The chain has TRBV5-4 and TRBJ1-2; 12 bases agree with TRBD1. The V gene end was trimmed by 6 bases and the J gene end by 1 base; junction bases not matched to a gene: 10. Germline CDR1 is SGHNT and CDR2 is YYREEE (reference sequence). The CDR3 loop spans 17 amino acids. CDR3 loop: CASTRGTGGAGNYGYTF. The CDR3 region has the DNA TGTGCCAGCACCCGGGGGACAGGGGGCGCCGGTAACTATGGCTACACCTTC. Drawing the rest from reference TRBV5-4 and TRBJ1-2, the complete variable domain is ETGVTQSPTHLIKTRGQQVTLRCSSQSGHNTVSWYQQALGQGPQFIFQYYREEENGRGNFPPRFSGLQFPNYSSELNVNALELDDSALYLCASTRGTGGAGNYGYTFGSGTRLTVV.

The chain employs TRBV9 and TRBJ2-6; TRBD1 matches at 7 bases. The CDR3 is 16 amino acids. CDR1 and CDR2 from the germline V gene are SGDLS and YYNGEE. The trim removed 6 bases at V and 0 bases at J, leaving 6 bases unmatched. For the CDR3, the DNA is TGTGCCAGCAACCGGGACAGCAACTCTGGGGCCAACGTCCTGACTTTC. Translated: CASNRDSNSGANVLTF.

The rearrangement links TRBV30 to TRBJ2-3, with TRBD2 identical over 9 bases. V gave up 3 bases and J gave up 3 bases; unmatched junction bases: 7. Germline lookup yields CDR1 GTSNPN and CDR2 SVGIG (reference sequence). The CDR3 extends over 15 amino acids. This CDR3 is CAWRSSSGGTDTQYF. The CDR3 DNA reads as TGTGCCTGGAGAAGTTCAAGCGGGGGGACAGATACGCAGTATTTT.

V usage is TRBV5-4 and J usage is TRBJ1-3; TRBD1 aligns across 7 bases. The V and J ends lost 4 bases and 7 bases, in that order; junction bases with no gene match: 5. CDR3 length equals 13 residues. CDR1 SGHNT and CDR2 YYREEE come from the germline V gene (reference sequence). In DNA, the CDR3 is TGTGCCAGCAGCCCTCAACAGGGGAACACCATATATTTT. Protein: CASSPQQGNTIYF.

V and J are TRBV27 and TRBJ2-3; 7 bases are a match to TRBD2. V lost 6 bases, J lost 6 bases, and 12 bases stayed unmatched. Per the germline V gene, CDR1 is MNHEY and CDR2 is SMNVEV (reference sequence). CDR3 length: 15 residues. DNA for the CDR3: TGTGCCAGCAGCCCCACTAGCGACGGAGGTGATACGCAGTATTTT. Amino acid sequence: CASSPTSDGGDTQYF.

The rearrangement links TRBV11-2 to TRBJ1-2, with 9 bases identical to TRBD1. The germline V gene encodes CDR1 SGHAT and CDR2 FQNNGV. The CDR3 has 16 residues. V lost 2 bases to trimming and J lost 0 bases; unmatched junction nucleotides: 4. The CDR3 nucleotides read TGTGCCAGCAGCTTATTCCGGGACAGGGCTAACTATGGCTACACCTTC. Its translation is CASSLFRDRANYGYTF.

The rearrangement joins TRBV28 to TRBJ1-2, with unresolved D. This CDR3 has 14 residues. Germline CDR1 is MDHEN and CDR2 is SYDVKM. With 8 bases removed from V and 8 bases from J, the gap between germline ends came to 21 bases. The CDR3 nucleotides are TGTGCCAGCCTGGCCTTCAGAGGCGCGAGGGGCTACACCTTC. Translation: CASLAFRGARGYTF.

This rearrangement joins TRBV4-1 to TRBJ2-3; 8 positions match TRBD1. Germline V gives CDR1 MGHRA, CDR2 YSYEKL. The CDR3 consists of 16 residues. V gave up 4 bases and J gave up 0 bases; unmatched junction bases: 6. Here the CDR3 reads CASSPLRTGSTDTQYF. The CDR3 coding sequence is TGCGCCAGCAGCCCTTTACGGACAGGGAGCACAGATACGCAGTATTTT.

The gene calls are TRBV5-1 and TRBJ1-4, with D perhaps TRBD1 (5 bases). V lost 4 bases to trimming and J lost 7 bases, with 14 bases between them. The germline V gene has CDR1 SGHRS and CDR2 YFSETQ. CDR3 size: 14 residues. The CDR3 protein is CASSLGVSGEKLFF. In DNA, the CDR3 is TGCGCCAGCAGCCTGGGGGTCAGCGGTGAAAAACTGTTTTTT.

The rearrangement uses TRBV5-6 and TRBJ1-1, with D possibly TRBD1 on 5 matching bases. The CDR3 covers 15 residues. The V and J ends lost 0 bases and 1 base respectively, with 10 bases between them. Germline V lookup: CDR1 SGHDT, CDR2 YYEEEE. Written as DNA, the CDR3 is TGTGCCAGCAGCTTGGTCGGGGGAGGGAACACTGAAGCTTTCTTT. Protein product: CASSLVGGGNTEAFF.

This clone was recorded a few times. This chain connects TRBV4-1 to TRBJ2-7; D is perhaps TRBD1 (6 bases). Trimming stripped 2 bases from V and 1 base from J, with 12 bases between. Germline values: CDR1 MGHRA, CDR2 YSYEKL. This CDR3 region has 15 residues. The CDR3: CASSQTQGRSYEQYF. CDR3 nucleotide sequence: TGCGCCAGCAGCCAAACCCAGGGGCGGTCCTACGAGCAGTACTTC.

The chain joins TRBV6-6 to TRBJ2-3, with D maybe TRBD1 (6 bases). CDR1 is MNHNY and CDR2 is SVGAGI in the germline V gene (reference sequence). The length of the CDR3 is 14 residues. With 4 bases removed from V and 5 bases from J, the gap between germline ends came to 13 bases. The CDR3 loop reads CASSSLKQGDTQYF. The CDR3 nucleotides read TGTGCCAGCAGTTCCCTAAAACAGGGAGATACGCAGTATTTT.

CDR3 region: CASSPPAGVDTEAFF. The CDR3 DNA follows: TGTGCCAGCTCACCACCGGCAGGGGTTGACACTGAAGCTTTCTTT. V usage is TRBV18 and J usage is TRBJ1-1; maybe TRBD1 (6 bases). Germline CDR1 is KGHSH and CDR2 is LQKENI. V shed 0 bases and J shed 3 bases, with 11 bases lying between them. This CDR3 spans 15 amino acids.

The genes are TRBV25-1 and TRBJ2-5; possibly TRBD1 for D (5 bases). The CDR3 covers 14 residues. Germline V CDR1 and CDR2: MGHDK, SYGVNS. Deletions cut 0 bases from V and 4 bases from J, with 9 bases between. This CDR3 reads CASSEYDGAETQYF. CDR3 coding DNA: TGTGCCAGCAGTGAATATGATGGGGCAGAGACCCAGTACTTC.

V gene TRBV19 combines with J gene TRBJ2-7, with D perhaps matching TRBD2 (5 bases). The CDR3 has 15 amino acids. The germline V gene encodes CDR1 LNHDA and CDR2 SQIVND (reference sequence). V was cut by 1 base and J by 2 bases, with 12 bases left in between. The CDR3 here is CASSIGGSVAYEQYF. CDR3 coding DNA: TGTGCCAGTAGTATAGGAGGTAGCGTAGCCTACGAGCAGTACTTC.

This clone was seen just once. The chain uses TRBV2 and TRBJ1-3; a possible D gene is TRBD1 (6 bases). This CDR3 region has 15 residues. Deletions cut 6 bases from V and 0 bases from J, with 12 bases between. In germline, CDR1 is SNHLY, CDR2 FYNNEI. The CDR3 reads CASSISQGSGNTIYF. DNA of the CDR3: TGTGCCAGCAGCATTTCACAGGGCTCTGGAAACACCATATATTTT.

The rearrangement joins TRBV28 to TRBJ2-5, with 9 bases identical to TRBD1. The J call may be faulty, since TRBJ2-7 better matches the DNA end. There are 14 residues in the CDR3. Germline V gene data show CDR1 as MDHEN and CDR2 as SYDVKM. The CDR3 sequence is CASRGQGGAYEQYF. The CDR3 DNA sequence: TGTGCCAGCAGGGGACAGGGTGGGGCCTACGAGCAGTACTTC.

This chain joins TRBV19 and TRBJ2-7; weak D call: TRBD1 (5 bases). Trimming removed 5 bases from V and 2 bases from J, with 16 bases in between. CDR3 length: 15 residues. The germline gives CDR1 LNHDA, CDR2 SQIVND (reference sequence). DNA for the CDR3: TGTGCCAGTAGTCGACCCGAGACAGCCCCCTACGAGCAGTACTTC. Translation: CASSRPETAPYEQYF.

The rearrangement joins TRBV2 to TRBJ1-2; 7 bases are shared with TRBD1. J gave up 0 bases and V 8 bases, and 9 bases lay outside the gene matches. The CDR3 sequence is 15 residues long. Looked up from germline, CDR1 is SNHLY and CDR2 is FYNNEI. The CDR3 DNA sequence: TGTGCCAGCGAGGGACAGTCTTTAGCTAACTATGGCTACACCTTC. Its translation: CASEGQSLANYGYTF.

V and J are TRBV19 and TRBJ2-3, with TRBD1 matching over 8 bases. The germline V gene has CDR1 LNHDA and CDR2 SQIVND (reference sequence). CDR3 length equals 16 residues. V was clipped by 3 bases and J by 0 bases; unmatched bases: 5. The CDR3 DNA is TGTGCCAGTAGTATCGCAAGGACAGGGAGCACAGATACGCAGTATTTT. Translated: CASSIARTGSTDTQYF.

The rearrangement uses TRBV10-3 and TRBJ1-6; 8 bases match TRBD1. This CDR3 is built from 17 residues. The germline V gene has CDR1 ENHRY and CDR2 SYGVKD. The V gene end was trimmed by 6 bases and the J gene end by 0 bases; junction bases not matched to a gene: 7. CDR3 nucleotides: TGTGCCATCAGGGACGACAGGGGCCCCTCCTATAATTCACCCCTCCACTTT. Translating it yields CAIRDDRGPSYNSPLHF.